This entry lists 31 T cell receptor beta chains sequenced from one sample in a study of shared clonotypes between healthy human individuals. Sequencing was performed with immunoSEQ multiplex PCR; in TCRdb, only in-frame clones are kept and a portion is missing. Here the sample spans hundreds of thousands of clones, approximately 95% being singletons. The naive CD8 fraction comprised CD45RO-negative cells positively selected for CCR7 and excluded terminally differentiated effector memory CD45RA+ cells. The material sequenced was naive CD8+ T cells sorted from blood. These receptor sequences come from a woman between 25 and 40 years old in good health.

The DNA for the CDR3 is TGTGCCAGTAGTACCCCTAGCGACACAGATACGCAGTATTTT. As protein: CASSTPSDTDTQYF. V gene TRBV19 combines with J gene TRBJ2-3, with D possibly matching TRBD2 (6 bases). Trimming cost V 4 bases and J 2 bases, with 10 bases left between them. The CDR3 runs to 14 residues. Germline-derived CDR1 and CDR2 are LNHDA and SQIVND (reference sequence).

The chain joins TRBV5-6 to TRBJ2-2; 13 bases fit TRBD2. V was pared by 3 bases and J by 4 bases, with 12 bases of the junction left unmatched. There are 19 residues in the CDR3. CDR1 and CDR2 (germline): SGHDT, YYEEEE. This CDR3 reads CASSWTGLAGPRGTGELFF. DNA of the CDR3: TGTGCCAGCAGCTGGACGGGACTAGCGGGACCGCGGGGCACCGGGGAGCTGTTTTTT.

The V gene is TRBV6-4, the J gene TRBJ1-1, with D perhaps TRBD1 (6 bases). The CDR3 runs 14 residues. The V gene lost 2 bases and the J gene lost 8 bases, with 15 bases spanning the gap. The germline V gene encodes CDR1 MRHNA and CDR2 SNTAGT. The CDR3 nucleotides are TGTGCCAGCAGTGACAGGGGGGTACCCGAGGAAGCTTTCTTT. Protein product: CASSDRGVPEEAFF.

The rearrangement joins TRBV27 to TRBJ2-7, with D perhaps being TRBD1 or TRBD2 (5 bases each). Germline CDR1 MNHEY, CDR2 SMNVEV (reference sequence). This CDR3 is built from 15 residues. Trimming shortened V by 2 bases and J by 2 bases, and 13 bases separated the two germline ends. CDR3 region: CASSLGTVGPYEQYF. The CDR3 region has the DNA TGTGCCAGCAGTTTAGGGACGGTAGGGCCCTACGAGCAGTACTTC.

The gene calls are TRBV19 and TRBJ2-7, with 10 bases lining up with TRBD2. Germline CDR1 is LNHDA and CDR2 is SQIVND (reference sequence). V lost 2 bases and J lost 2; bases outside the gene matches: 3. The CDR3 loop spans 15 amino acids. CDR3 loop: CASSITAGGTYEQYF. As DNA, the CDR3 is TGTGCCAGTAGTATAACAGCGGGAGGGACCTACGAGCAGTACTTC.

This rearrangement joins TRBV27 to TRBJ2-1, with a weak D call TRBD2 (5 bases). Germline assignment: CDR1 MNHEY and CDR2 SMNVEV (reference sequence). CDR3 size: 13 residues. Trimming pared 6 bases from V and 6 bases from J, leaving 12 bases between. The CDR3 reads CASSPTTSNEQFF. CDR3 coding DNA: TGTGCCAGCAGCCCGACCACTAGCAATGAGCAGTTCTTC.

The gene calls are TRBV6-4 and TRBJ1-1; D uncertain. Germline values: CDR1 MRHNA, CDR2 SNTAGT. The CDR3 runs 14 residues. Trimming pared 7 bases from V and 0 bases from J, leaving 12 bases between. This chain's CDR3 is CASKERQMNTEAFF. The CDR3 DNA reads as TGTGCCAGCAAGGAGAGACAAATGAACACTGAAGCTTTCTTT.

Turning to this clone: Other DNA variants within this sample encode the same CDR3. The chain is built from TRBV5-5 and TRBJ2-7; weak D call: TRBD2 (6 bases). This CDR3 contains 13 residues. Germline loops: CDR1 SGHKS, CDR2 YYEKEE (reference sequence). V was cut by 4 bases and J by 2 bases, with 10 bases left in between. For the CDR3, the DNA is TGTGCCAGCAGCCTGCGGGACCCCTACGAGCAGTACTTC. Its translation: CASSLRDPYEQYF.

V gene TRBV11-2 combines with J gene TRBJ2-7; a weak D match, TRBD1 (5 bases). CDR1 is SGHAT and CDR2 is FQNNGV in the germline V gene. The length of the CDR3 is 14 residues. Trimming left V 5 bases short and J 3 bases short, with 14 bases between. CDR3 residues: CASSPGLSDYEQYF. CDR3 bases: TGTGCCAGCAGCCCAGGGTTATCCGACTACGAGCAGTACTTC.

In regard to this clone: Its ends do not fully match the called genes, so a read error is possible. Other DNA sequences of this sample code for an identical CDR3. The rearrangement links TRBV5-4 to TRBJ2-1; no firm D call. The CDR3 is 11 amino acids. Germline V gene sequence: CDR1 SGHNT, CDR2 YYREEE (reference sequence). The CDR3 loop reads CASSSNNEQFF. For the CDR3, the DNA is TGTGCCAGCAGCTCCAACAATGAGCAGTTCTTC. Full variable domain (outside the CDR3, taken from reference TRBV5-4 and TRBJ2-1): ETGVTQSPTHLIKTRGQQVTLRCSSQSGHNTVSWYQQALGQGPQFIFQYYREEENGRGNFPPRFSGLQFPNYSSELNVNALELDDSALYLCASSSNNEQFFGPGTRLTVL.

The chain links TRBV27 to TRBJ2-2; D ambiguous. Germline V gene sequence: CDR1 MNHEY, CDR2 SMNVEV (reference sequence). The CDR3 consists of 13 residues. The V end was cut by 3 bases, the J end by 4 bases, with 6 bases between. CDR3 DNA: TGTGCCAGCAGTTTTCCCGGCACCGGGGAGCTGTTTTTT. Translated: CASSFPGTGELFF.

The sample holds one count of this clone. The chain is built from TRBV19 and TRBJ2-1; 7 positions agree with TRBD2. CDR1 and CDR2 (germline): LNHDA, SQIVND (reference sequence). The V and J ends lost 7 bases and 3 bases, in that order; junction bases with no gene match: 9. The CDR3 extends over 15 amino acids. CDR3 coding DNA: TGTGCCAGTATCGCAGGGCCTAGCGGCTACAATGAGCAGTTCTTC. Protein sequence: CASIAGPSGYNEQFF.

V gene TRBV5-6 combines with J gene TRBJ1-2; a possible D gene is TRBD1 (6 bases). The CDR3 length is 14 residues. Looked up from germline, CDR1 is SGHDT and CDR2 is YYEEEE. V was pared by 3 bases and J by 7 bases, with 16 bases between. Here the CDR3 DNA reads TGTGCCAGCAGCTGGGGGGCCTCGGTTTTTGGCTACACCTTC. This encodes CASSWGASVFGYTF.

The chain combines TRBV27 with TRBJ2-1; D remains unclear. Germline V gene lookup returns CDR1 MNHEY and CDR2 SMNVEV (reference sequence). Trimming shortened V by 2 bases and J by 4 bases, and 15 bases separated the two germline ends. The CDR3 has 16 residues. In nucleotides, the CDR3 is TGTGCCAGCAGTTTAGTAGGTTTCCCGCAATACAATGAGCAGTTCTTC. Its translation is CASSLVGFPQYNEQFF.

This clone is a singleton in its sample. This rearrangement joins TRBV19 to TRBJ2-1, with 10 bases matching TRBD2. Germline loops: CDR1 LNHDA, CDR2 SQIVND (reference sequence). The CDR3 loop spans 15 amino acids. After removal of 6 bases from V and 7 bases from J, the junction contained 9 bases not matched to a gene. The CDR3 protein is CASSRAGGLVNEQFF. In DNA, the CDR3 is TGTGCCAGTAGCCGAGCGGGAGGGCTTGTGAATGAGCAGTTCTTC.

This clone was picked up a small number of times. The J gene is TRBJ1-5, the V gene TRBV6-1, with 8 bases fitting TRBD1. The CDR3 runs to 14 residues. J was trimmed by 5 bases and V by 5 bases; bases with no gene match: 5. Germline CDR1 reads MNHNS; CDR2 reads SASEGT. CDR3 nucleotides: TGTGCCAGCAGTCTCCCGACAGGGGATCAGCCCCAGCATTTT. It is translated as CASSLPTGDQPQHF.

The rearrangement uses TRBV15 and TRBJ2-5, with a weak D call TRBD2 (6 bases). The CDR3 is made up of 15 amino acids. The ends were cut back, 2 bases at V and 5 bases at J, with 15 bases in the middle. The germline V gene encodes CDR1 LNHNV and CDR2 YYDKDF (reference sequence). The CDR3 nucleotides read TGTGCCACCAGCAGATCCGGGTCTGGGGGGGAGACCCAGTACTTC. It codes for CATSRSGSGGETQYF.

As for this clone: The sample holds other DNA sequences that translate to the same CDR3. The rearrangement uses TRBV2 and TRBJ1-5; D remains ambiguous. This CDR3 spans 15 amino acids. Between the trimmed V and J ends, which lost 1 base and 3 bases, there was a span of 10 bases. Germline CDR1 SNHLY, CDR2 FYNNEI. The CDR3 protein is CASSEGGGYNQPQHF. CDR3 DNA sequence: TGTGCCAGCAGTGAAGGGGGAGGGTACAATCAGCCCCAGCATTTT.

This chain links TRBV9 with TRBJ2-5; D is perhaps TRBD2 (6 bases). This CDR3 comprises 14 residues. Between the trimmed V and J ends, which lost 4 bases and 2 bases, there was a span of 12 bases. Germline-derived CDR1 and CDR2 are SGDLS and YYNGEE. CDR3 in amino acids: CASSTGGLQETQYF. The CDR3 coding sequence is TGTGCCAGCAGCACCGGCGGACTACAAGAGACCCAGTACTTC. Full variable domain (remainder filled in from reference TRBV9 and TRBJ2-5): DSGVTQTPKHLITATGQRVTLRCSPRSGDLSVYWYQQSLDQGLQFLIQYYNGEERAKGNILERFSAQQFPDLHSELNLSSLELGDSALYFCASSTGGLQETQYFGPGTRLLVL.

This chain joins TRBV5-4 and TRBJ1-1; D perhaps matches TRBD1 (5 bases). The V end lost 5 bases, the J end lost 3 bases, and 14 bases lay between the germline ends. Germline values: CDR1 SGHNT, CDR2 YYREEE (reference sequence). The CDR3 totals 14 residues. CDR3 bases: TGTGCCAGCAGAACGCAGGGAGGGTACACTGAAGCTTTCTTT. Amino acid sequence: CASRTQGGYTEAFF. The entire variable domain, with the rest obtained from reference TRBV5-4 and TRBJ1-1, is as follows: ETGVTQSPTHLIKTRGQQVTLRCSSQSGHNTVSWYQQALGQGPQFIFQYYREEENGRGNFPPRFSGLQFPNYSSELNVNALELDDSALYLCASRTQGGYTEAFFGQGTRLTVV.

The chain employs TRBV28 and TRBJ2-5; 11 nucleotides match TRBD2. Germline trimming cut 4 bases from V and 5 bases from J; bases unmatched to any gene: 9. The CDR3 runs to 16 residues. CDR1 is MDHEN and CDR2 is SYDVKM in the germline V gene. DNA for the CDR3: TGTGCCAGCAGTTCAACTAGCGGGAGTCTTTGGGAGACCCAGTACTTC. Translating gives CASSSTSGSLWETQYF.

Comment on this clone: Other DNA sequences in this specimen translate into the identical CDR3. This chain connects TRBV5-6 to TRBJ1-2; D remains ambiguous. The CDR3 has 12 amino acids. The V and J ends lost 4 bases and 4 bases respectively, with 8 bases between them. Germline V lookup: CDR1 SGHDT, CDR2 YYEEEE. This CDR3 reads CASSLGGYGYTF. The CDR3 region has the DNA TGTGCCAGCAGCCTGGGCGGCTATGGCTACACCTTC.

The rearrangement uses TRBV7-8 and TRBJ2-1; 12 nucleotides align to TRBD2. Trimming took 5 bases from V and 6 from J; bases not matched to a gene: 8. The CDR3 totals 16 residues. The germline V gene has CDR1 SGHVS and CDR2 FQNEAQ. This CDR3 reads CASSPRLAGDGNEQFF. CDR3 bases: TGTGCCAGCAGCCCCCGACTAGCGGGAGATGGCAATGAGCAGTTCTTC.

The V gene is TRBV7-2, the J gene TRBJ1-4; TRBD1 matches 7 bases. The V gene end was trimmed by 5 bases and the J gene end by 10 bases; junction bases not matched to a gene: 10. CDR3 size: 14 residues. Germline CDR1 is SGHTA and CDR2 is FQGNSA. The CDR3: CASSHIMYRGKLFF. DNA for the CDR3: TGTGCCAGCAGCCATATCATGTACAGGGGAAAACTGTTTTTT.

About this clone: One junction end does not reproduce the germline sequence, and a read error may be involved. The CDR3 loop reads CASSLLGGNAEAFF. CDR3 DNA: TGTGCCAGCAGTTTATTGGGAGGGAACGCTGAAGCTTTCTTT. The chain uses TRBV28 and TRBJ1-1; unclear D gene. The CDR3 covers 14 residues. The germline V gene encodes CDR1 MDHEN and CDR2 SYDVKM.

The chain has TRBV2 and TRBJ2-3, with a tentative D call TRBD2 (5 bases). V gave up 8 bases and J gave up 2 bases, with 17 bases separating them. This CDR3 has 15 amino acids. Looked up from germline, CDR1 is SNHLY and CDR2 is FYNNEI. This CDR3 reads CASPKPTSSTDTQYF. In nucleotides, the CDR3 is TGTGCCAGCCCAAAACCTACTAGTTCCACAGATACGCAGTATTTT.

This chain joins TRBV2 and TRBJ2-1; the D gene is possibly TRBD2 (5 bases). The CDR3 is made up of 18 amino acids. V lost 4 bases and J 0 bases, leaving 19 bases between the germline ends. CDR1 is SNHLY and CDR2 is FYNNEI in the germline V gene. As DNA, the CDR3 is TGTGCCAGCAGTGGACTTGGCGGAGGACCTCGCTCCTACAATGAGCAGTTCTTC. This sequence encodes CASSGLGGGPRSYNEQFF.

The CDR3 loop reads CASSARPRTNQPQHF. The CDR3 bases are TGTGCCAGCAGCGCTCGACCCCGCACGAATCAGCCCCAGCATTTT. The chain recombines TRBV2 with TRBJ1-5; D is ambiguous. The CDR3 has 15 amino acids. Germline V CDR1 and CDR2: SNHLY, FYNNEI. V dropped 6 bases and J dropped 4 bases, with 16 bases sitting between them.

Concerning this clone: The same CDR3 can be traced to other DNA sequences in this sample. The chain carries TRBV5-4 and TRBJ1-1; D unresolved. This CDR3 contains 11 residues. CDR1 and CDR2 from the germline V gene are SGHNT and YYREEE (reference sequence). Trimming took 5 bases from V and 1 from J, leaving 3 bases between them. The CDR3 spells CASRGNTEAFF. The CDR3, as DNA: TGTGCCAGCAGAGGGAACACTGAAGCTTTCTTT.

The chain carries TRBV29-1 and TRBJ1-1; maybe TRBD1 (5 bases). The CDR3 sequence is 15 residues long. V lost 1 base and J 1 base, leaving 13 bases between the germline ends. The germline V gene encodes CDR1 SQVTM and CDR2 ANQGSEA. The CDR3 region is CSVEARAGRNTEAFF. CDR3 sequence (DNA): TGCAGCGTTGAAGCCCGGGCGGGGCGGAACACTGAAGCTTTCTTT.

The chain carries TRBV4-1 and TRBJ2-7, with D hard to call. The CDR3 is 16 amino acids. V shed 5 bases and J shed 0 bases, with 17 bases lying between them. Germline CDR1 MGHRA, CDR2 YSYEKL. CDR3 in DNA: TGCGCCAGCAGCGCCGGCCCAACTACGGGCTCCTACGAGCAGTACTTC. The encoded protein is CASSAGPTTGSYEQYF.